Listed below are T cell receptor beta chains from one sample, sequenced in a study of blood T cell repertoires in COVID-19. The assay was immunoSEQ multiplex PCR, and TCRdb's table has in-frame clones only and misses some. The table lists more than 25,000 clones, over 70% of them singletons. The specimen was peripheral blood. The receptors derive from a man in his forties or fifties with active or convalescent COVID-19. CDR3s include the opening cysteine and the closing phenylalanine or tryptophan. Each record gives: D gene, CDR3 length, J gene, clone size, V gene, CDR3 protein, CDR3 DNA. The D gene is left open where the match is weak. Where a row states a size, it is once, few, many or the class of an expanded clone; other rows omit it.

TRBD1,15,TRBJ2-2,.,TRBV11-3,CASRSDRGGTGELFF,TGTGCCAGCAGATCGGACAGGGGGGGAACCGGGGAGCTGTTTTTT
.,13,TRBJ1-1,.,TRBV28,CASSPGMNTEAFF,TGTGCCAGCAGTCCCGGGATGAACACTGAAGCTTTCTTT
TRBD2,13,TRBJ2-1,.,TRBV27,CASATGGGNEQFF,TGTGCCAGCGCGACTGGGGGGGGAAATGAGCAGTTCTTC
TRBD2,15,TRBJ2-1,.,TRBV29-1,CSVDDLAGVTNEQFF,TGCAGCGTTGATGACCTAGCGGGGGTTACCAATGAGCAGTTCTTC
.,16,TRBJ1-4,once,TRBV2,CASSWERVATNEKLFF,TGTGCCAGCAGTTGGGAGAGAGTAGCAACTAATGAAAAACTGTTTTTT
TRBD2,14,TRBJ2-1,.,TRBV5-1,CASSLALAGNEQFF,TGCGCCAGCAGCTTGGCCCTAGCGGGCAATGAGCAGTTCTTC
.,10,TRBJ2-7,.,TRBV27,CASGNYEQYF,TGTGCCAGCGGCAATTACGAGCAGTACTTC
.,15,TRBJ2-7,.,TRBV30,CAWSPKQGWSYEQYF,TGTGCCTGGAGTCCGAAACAGGGATGGTCCTACGAGCAGTACTTC
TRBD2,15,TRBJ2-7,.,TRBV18,CASSPGSGRVYEQYF,TGTGCCAGCTCACCCGGGAGCGGGAGGGTGTACGAGCAGTACTTC
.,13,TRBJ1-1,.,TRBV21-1,CASSKDGGTEAFF,TGTGCCAGCAGCAAAGATGGGGGGACTGAAGCTTTCTTT
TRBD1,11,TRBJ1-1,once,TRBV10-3,CATTGTEEAFF,TGTGCCACCACCGGGACAGAAGAAGCTTTCTTT
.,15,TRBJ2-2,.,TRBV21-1,CASSSLGGNTGELFF,TGTGCCAGCAGCTCCCTAGGGGGAAACACCGGGGAGCTGTTTTTT
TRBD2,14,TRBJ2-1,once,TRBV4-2,CASSSSGTYNEQFF,TGTGCCAGCAGCTCTAGCGGGACTTACAATGAGCAGTTCTTC
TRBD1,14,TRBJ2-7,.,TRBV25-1,CASSLGDSLYEQYF,TGTGCCAGCAGTTTGGGGGACAGCCTCTACGAGCAGTACTTC
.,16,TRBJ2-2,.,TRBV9,CASSVGRGGSSGELFF,TGTGCCAGCAGCGTAGGGCGAGGAGGGAGCTCCGGGGAGCTGTTTTTT
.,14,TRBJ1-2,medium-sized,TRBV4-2,CASSQETGHYGYTF,TGTGCCAGCAGCCAAGAGACAGGACACTATGGCTACACCTTC
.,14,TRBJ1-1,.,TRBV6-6,CASRRGWVNTEAFF,TGTGCCAGCAGGCGGGGCTGGGTGAACACTGAAGCTTTCTTT
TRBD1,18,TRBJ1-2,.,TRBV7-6,CASTQGVGETGRHYGYTF,TGTGCCAGCACCCAAGGCGTGGGTGAGACAGGGCGCCACTATGGCTACACCTTC
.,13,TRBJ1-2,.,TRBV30,CAWSSFRTVTRSF,TGTGCCTGGAGTAGCTTCAGGACAGTCACCCGTTCCTTC
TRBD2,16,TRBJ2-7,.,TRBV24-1,CATSDPSRGRAEEQYF,TGTGCCACCAGTGATCCCTCTCGGGGGAGGGCCGAAGAGCAGTACTTC
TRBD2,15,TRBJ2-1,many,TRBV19,CASKGTSGAYNEQFF,TGTGCCAGTAAAGGGACTAGCGGGGCCTACAATGAGCAGTTCTTC
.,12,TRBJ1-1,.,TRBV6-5,CASLLRGTEAFF,TGTGCCAGCCTGCTTCGAGGCACTGAAGCTTTCTTT
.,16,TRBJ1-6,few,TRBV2,CASSVLLSSYNSPLHF,TGTGCCAGCAGTGTACTCCTGAGCTCCTATAATTCACCCCTCCACTTT